The 7 T cell receptor beta chains presented below share a single source sample, sequenced in a study of a mutant IDH1 vaccine in newly diagnosed glioma. Time point: week 23, last vaccination. In the vaccine, a single dose held 300 ug of the mutant IDH1 20-mer peptide, along with topical imiquimod. These receptors' antigens are unknown. The repertoire was sequenced with immunoSEQ multiplex PCR; TCRdb's copy has only in-frame clones and lacks some. The table lists 82,000 or so clones, approximately 85% of them singletons, with around 2% in the top ten. This specimen consisted of PBMCs, obtained from a glioma patient whose treatment included an IDH1 peptide vaccine. Every receptor here comes from a young man with glioma. Some clones in this sample may be carry-over from other donors' samples.

The V gene is TRBV28, the J gene TRBJ1-2; D remains ambiguous. The V gene's germline CDR1 is MDHEN and CDR2 SYDVKM. V shed 7 bases and J shed 3 bases, with 9 bases lying between them. The CDR3 is 12 amino acids. As DNA, the CDR3 is TGTGCCAGCACCAACCGTCACTATGGCTACACCTTC. Translating gives CASTNRHYGYTF.

J is TRBJ2-5 and V is TRBV5-4, with a weak D call TRBD1 (6 bases). Germline V lookup: CDR1 SGHNT, CDR2 YYREEE (reference sequence). CDR3 length: 15 residues. Trimming took 2 bases from V and 3 from J, leaving 14 bases between them. The CDR3 DNA is TGTGCCAGCAGCTTCCGAGGTCCAGGGGAAGAGACCCAGTACTTC. This gives the protein CASSFRGPGEETQYF.

V is TRBV28 and J is TRBJ1-2, with D tentatively TRBD1 (5 bases). The germline gives CDR1 MDHEN, CDR2 SYDVKM. This CDR3 comprises 11 residues. The V gene lost 2 bases and the J gene lost 7 bases, with 5 bases spanning the gap. The CDR3 region has the DNA TGTGCCAGCAGTTTAGGGGCTGGCTACACCTTC. Protein sequence: CASSLGAGYTF.

The chain combines TRBV25-1 with TRBJ1-1; TRBD1 aligns across 10 bases. From germline, CDR1 is MGHDK and CDR2 SYGVNS. This CDR3 is built from 15 residues. V lost 1 base and J lost 3; bases outside the gene matches: 2. In DNA form, the CDR3 reads TGTGCCAGCAGTGAATCCGGGACAGGGGACACTGAAGCTTTCTTT. This translates into CASSESGTGDTEAFF.

This clone has a handful of counts. The chain uses TRBV5-1 and TRBJ2-5, with 9 bases fitting TRBD2. The J segment lost 2 bases and the V segment lost 5 bases, leaving 7 bases of the junction unmatched. Germline V CDR1 and CDR2: SGHRS, YFSETQ. The CDR3 is 15 residues long. The CDR3 DNA is TGCGCCAGCAGTAGGAGCGGGGGGATTCAAGAGACCCAGTACTTC. Translated, it gives CASSRSGGIQETQYF. Variable domain in full (rest from reference TRBV5-1 and TRBJ2-5): KAGVTQTPRYLIKTRGQQVTLSCSPISGHRSVSWYQQTPGQGLQFLFEYFSETQRNKGNFPGRFSGRQFSNSRSEMNVSTLELGDSALYLCASSRSGGIQETQYFGPGTRLLVL.

V gene TRBV7-9 combines with J gene TRBJ1-5; 9 bases are shared with TRBD1. V shed 5 bases, J shed 4 bases, and the junction held 3 bases outside the gene matches. Germline values: CDR1 SEHNR, CDR2 FQNEAQ (reference sequence). The CDR3 covers 14 residues. For the CDR3, the DNA is TGTGCCAGCAGCCAGGGACAGGGTAATCAGCCCCAGCATTTT. It translates to CASSQGQGNQPQHF.

The chain has TRBV27 and TRBJ2-5, with 7 bases matching TRBD2. The length of the CDR3 is 15 residues. Germline assignment: CDR1 MNHEY and CDR2 SMNVEV (reference sequence). J lost 5 bases, V lost 3 bases, and 9 bases had no gene match. DNA for the CDR3: TGTGCCAGCAGTTTGGGGGGGAGGGCCTACGAGACCCAGTACTTC. Amino acid sequence: CASSLGGRAYETQYF.